These T cell receptor beta chains were read from a single sample in a study of cytomegalovirus exposure and HLA in healthy donors. Using immunoSEQ multiplex PCR, the repertoire was profiled, and TCRdb retains in-frame clones only, with some absent. The table lists under 200,000 clones, 81% of them singletons. Sequencing input: PBMCs. The receptors shown here come from a man in his fifties or sixties in good health and CMV-seronegative. CDR3s include the opening cysteine and the closing phenylalanine or tryptophan. Each record gives: clone size, V gene, D gene, J gene, CDR3 protein, CDR3 DNA. D genes are given only for firm matches. Clone size is stated in some rows and not others, as once, few, many or a class when expanded.

clone_size: NA; v_call: TRBV7-2; d_call: TRBD2; j_call: TRBJ2-7; cdr3_aa: CASSSVAGGLYEQYF; cdr3_nt: TGTGCCAGCAGCTCCGTAGCGGGGGGGCTCTACGAGCAGTACTTC
clone_size: NA; v_call: TRBV9; d_call: NA; j_call: TRBJ1-1; cdr3_aa: CASSVKGSGNTEAFF; cdr3_nt: TGTGCCAGCAGCGTCAAGGGGTCCGGGAACACTGAAGCTTTCTTT
clone_size: NA; v_call: TRBV6-1; d_call: NA; j_call: TRBJ2-7; cdr3_aa: CASGGGGYHEQYF; cdr3_nt: TGTGCCAGCGGAGGGGGGGGGTACCACGAGCAGTACTTC
clone_size: NA; v_call: TRBV5-5; d_call: TRBD2; j_call: TRBJ2-1; cdr3_aa: CASSLDPSGGNEQFF; cdr3_nt: TGTGCCAGCAGCTTGGATCCTAGCGGGGGCAATGAGCAGTTCTTC
clone_size: NA; v_call: TRBV27; d_call: NA; j_call: TRBJ2-7; cdr3_aa: CASTNFPGSYEQYF; cdr3_nt: TGTGCCAGCACCAACTTTCCCGGGTCCTACGAGCAGTACTTC
clone_size: NA; v_call: TRBV27; d_call: TRBD2; j_call: TRBJ2-1; cdr3_aa: CASSLGGTTYNEQFF; cdr3_nt: TGTGCCAGCAGTTTGGGGGGGACCACTTACAATGAGCAGTTCTTC
clone_size: NA; v_call: TRBV9; d_call: TRBD1; j_call: TRBJ1-6; cdr3_aa: CASSAQRDRSSYNSPLHF; cdr3_nt: TGTGCCAGCAGCGCCCAGAGGGACAGGAGCTCCTATAATTCACCCCTCCACTTT
clone_size: NA; v_call: TRBV14; d_call: NA; j_call: TRBJ2-1; cdr3_aa: CASSPAGSYNEQFF; cdr3_nt: TGTGCCAGCAGCCCGGCGGGCTCCTACAATGAGCAGTTCTTC
clone_size: NA; v_call: TRBV5-5; d_call: TRBD1; j_call: TRBJ2-3; cdr3_aa: CASSSLTGGGTDTQYF; cdr3_nt: TGTGCCAGCAGCTCCCTGACAGGGGGCGGCACAGATACGCAGTATTTT
clone_size: NA; v_call: TRBV7-9; d_call: NA; j_call: TRBJ1-5; cdr3_aa: CASSPGDGGNQPQHF; cdr3_nt: TGTGCCAGCAGCCCAGGGGACGGGGGCAATCAGCCCCAGCATTTT
clone_size: NA; v_call: TRBV5-5; d_call: NA; j_call: TRBJ2-7; cdr3_aa: CASSFGYEQYF; cdr3_nt: TGTGCCAGCAGCTTCGGTTACGAGCAGTACTTC
clone_size: NA; v_call: TRBV14; d_call: NA; j_call: TRBJ1-2; cdr3_aa: CASSQGVILSDSYGFVYGYTF; cdr3_nt: TGTGCCAGCAGCCAAGGGGTTATTTTATCGGACAGCTACGGCTTTGTCTATGGCTACACCTTC
clone_size: NA; v_call: TRBV29-1; d_call: TRBD1; j_call: TRBJ2-4; cdr3_aa: CSVWDSSIQYF; cdr3_nt: TGCAGCGTTTGGGACAGCAGCATTCAGTACTTC
clone_size: NA; v_call: TRBV27; d_call: TRBD1; j_call: TRBJ1-6; cdr3_aa: CASSKSGTGSTLHF; cdr3_nt: TGTGCCAGCAGCAAGAGCGGGACAGGGTCCACCCTCCACTTT
clone_size: NA; v_call: TRBV7-7; d_call: TRBD2; j_call: TRBJ2-5; cdr3_aa: CASSFTSGGPGETQYF; cdr3_nt: TGTGCCAGCAGCTTTACTAGCGGGGGACCCGGGGAGACCCAGTACTTC
clone_size: NA; v_call: TRBV7-2; d_call: NA; j_call: TRBJ2-7; cdr3_aa: CASSLDYSLEQYF; cdr3_nt: TGTGCCAGCAGCTTAGATTACAGCCTAGAGCAGTACTTC
clone_size: few; v_call: TRBV2; d_call: NA; j_call: TRBJ1-1; cdr3_aa: CASRSTFNTEAFF; cdr3_nt: TGTGCCAGCAGATCGACATTTAACACTGAAGCTTTCTTT
clone_size: NA; v_call: TRBV2; d_call: NA; j_call: TRBJ1-2; cdr3_aa: CASSGYGYTF; cdr3_nt: TGTGCCAGCAGCGGCTATGGCTACACCTTC
clone_size: NA; v_call: TRBV7-9; d_call: NA; j_call: TRBJ2-7; cdr3_aa: CASSSPSGAAGTYEQYF; cdr3_nt: TGTGCCAGCAGTTCCCCCTCAGGGGCTGCGGGCACCTACGAGCAGTACTTC
clone_size: NA; v_call: TRBV6-6; d_call: TRBD1; j_call: TRBJ2-5; cdr3_aa: CASSHLRDREHF; cdr3_nt: TGTGCCAGCAGTCACCTCCGGGACAGGGAGCACTTC
clone_size: NA; v_call: TRBV13; d_call: NA; j_call: TRBJ2-7; cdr3_aa: CASSLGEGGTYEQYF; cdr3_nt: TGTGCCAGCAGCTTAGGCGAGGGGGGGACCTACGAGCAGTACTTC
clone_size: NA; v_call: TRBV7-7; d_call: NA; j_call: TRBJ2-5; cdr3_aa: CASSRTGEELTQYF; cdr3_nt: TGTGCCAGCAGCCGGACCGGGGAAGAGTTGACCCAGTACTTC
clone_size: NA; v_call: TRBV7-2; d_call: TRBD1; j_call: TRBJ2-2; cdr3_aa: CASSLGGRYTGELFF; cdr3_nt: TGTGCCAGCAGCCTAGGGGGCCGGTACACCGGGGAGCTGTTTTTT
clone_size: NA; v_call: TRBV4-3; d_call: TRBD1; j_call: TRBJ2-2; cdr3_aa: CASSHRQGLNTGELFF; cdr3_nt: TGCGCCAGCAGCCACCGACAGGGGCTGAACACCGGGGAGCTGTTTTTT
clone_size: few; v_call: TRBV10-3; d_call: NA; j_call: TRBJ1-6; cdr3_aa: CAISDAGTRGSPLHF; cdr3_nt: TGTGCCATCAGTGACGCCGGGACCAGGGGTTCACCCCTCCACTTT
clone_size: NA; v_call: TRBV10-1; d_call: TRBD2; j_call: TRBJ2-3; cdr3_aa: CASSETLAGGPTDTQYF; cdr3_nt: TGCGCCAGCAGTGAAACCCTAGCGGGGGGGCCGACAGATACGCAGTATTTT
clone_size: NA; v_call: TRBV6-5; d_call: NA; j_call: TRBJ1-2; cdr3_aa: CASWALTSYGYTF; cdr3_nt: TGTGCCTCTTGGGCCCTAACCTCCTATGGCTACACCTTC
clone_size: NA; v_call: TRBV6-6; d_call: NA; j_call: TRBJ1-1; cdr3_aa: CASGELMNTEAFF; cdr3_nt: TGTGCCAGCGGAGAGTTAATGAACACTGAAGCTTTCTTT
clone_size: NA; v_call: TRBV25-1; d_call: NA; j_call: TRBJ2-6; cdr3_aa: CASSLHVTGGANVLTF; cdr3_nt: TGTGCCAGCAGTCTACACGTCACAGGTGGGGCCAACGTCCTGACTTTC
clone_size: NA; v_call: TRBV6-4; d_call: NA; j_call: TRBJ1-5; cdr3_aa: CASPSDSYNQPQHF; cdr3_nt: TGTGCCAGCCCCTCGGACAGCTACAATCAGCCCCAGCATTTT
clone_size: NA; v_call: TRBV7-2; d_call: TRBD1; j_call: TRBJ1-2; cdr3_aa: CASSRRQGGAYGYTF; cdr3_nt: TGTGCCAGCAGCCGCCGACAGGGTGGTGCCTATGGCTACACCTTC
clone_size: NA; v_call: TRBV7-9; d_call: NA; j_call: TRBJ2-2; cdr3_aa: CASSQVRPFNTGELFF; cdr3_nt: TGTGCCAGCAGCCAAGTGCGGCCGTTTAACACCGGGGAGCTGTTTTTT
clone_size: NA; v_call: TRBV11-2; d_call: TRBD1; j_call: TRBJ1-5; cdr3_aa: CASSPQGKNQPQHF; cdr3_nt: TGTGCCAGCAGCCCACAGGGGAAGAATCAGCCCCAGCATTTT
clone_size: NA; v_call: TRBV29-1; d_call: TRBD1; j_call: TRBJ2-3; cdr3_aa: CSGTGVSSTDTQYF; cdr3_nt: TGCAGCGGTACAGGGGTTTCCAGCACAGATACGCAGTATTTT
clone_size: NA; v_call: TRBV2; d_call: NA; j_call: TRBJ2-3; cdr3_aa: CASSEWAASTQYF; cdr3_nt: TGTGCCAGCAGTGAGTGGGCCGCGAGTACGCAGTATTTT
clone_size: NA; v_call: TRBV2; d_call: NA; j_call: TRBJ1-2; cdr3_aa: CASRGTTHNYGYTF; cdr3_nt: TGTGCCAGCAGGGGGACTACCCACAACTATGGCTACACCTTC
clone_size: NA; v_call: TRBV15; d_call: NA; j_call: TRBJ2-2; cdr3_aa: CATTGKEELFF; cdr3_nt: TGTGCCACCACGGGGAAAGAGGAGCTGTTTTTT
clone_size: NA; v_call: TRBV27; d_call: TRBD1; j_call: TRBJ1-6; cdr3_aa: CASRTGQIRESPLHF; cdr3_nt: TGTGCCAGCAGGACAGGGCAGATAAGGGAATCACCCCTCCACTTT
clone_size: once; v_call: TRBV6-1; d_call: TRBD1; j_call: TRBJ1-1; cdr3_aa: CASSLEGAGNTEAFF; cdr3_nt: TGTGCCAGCAGCCTTGAGGGGGCCGGAAACACTGAAGCTTTCTTT
clone_size: NA; v_call: TRBV2; d_call: TRBD2; j_call: TRBJ2-1; cdr3_aa: CASSYLSGGAGEQFF; cdr3_nt: TGTGCCAGCAGTTACCTCTCGGGGGGGGCCGGTGAGCAGTTCTTC
clone_size: NA; v_call: TRBV6-5; d_call: NA; j_call: TRBJ1-6; cdr3_aa: CASSPTWGRTSPLHF; cdr3_nt: TGTGCCAGCAGCCCTACATGGGGGAGGACTTCACCCCTCCACTTT
clone_size: few; v_call: TRBV6-5; d_call: NA; j_call: TRBJ2-7; cdr3_aa: CASPPYEQYF; cdr3_nt: TGTGCCAGCCCCCCGTACGAGCAGTACTTC
clone_size: NA; v_call: TRBV21-1; d_call: NA; j_call: TRBJ1-1; cdr3_aa: CASSPRDRLNTEAFF; cdr3_nt: TGTGCCAGCAGCCCCCGGGACAGGTTGAACACTGAAGCTTTCTTT
clone_size: once; v_call: TRBV19; d_call: NA; j_call: TRBJ1-2; cdr3_aa: CASKGVERSNYGYTF; cdr3_nt: TGTGCCAGTAAGGGGGTGGAGAGATCTAACTATGGCTACACCTTC
clone_size: few; v_call: TRBV7-9; d_call: NA; j_call: TRBJ2-7; cdr3_aa: CASSLGRIPWEQYF; cdr3_nt: TGTGCCAGCAGCTTAGGGAGAATCCCCTGGGAGCAGTACTTC
clone_size: once; v_call: TRBV4-3; d_call: NA; j_call: TRBJ2-7; cdr3_aa: CASSQAPGYEQYF; cdr3_nt: TGCGCCAGCAGCCAAGCCCCCGGCTACGAGCAGTACTTC
clone_size: NA; v_call: TRBV7-2; d_call: NA; j_call: TRBJ1-6; cdr3_aa: CASSLELRGNSPLHF; cdr3_nt: TGTGCCAGCAGCTTAGAATTAAGGGGTAATTCACCCCTCCACTTT
clone_size: once; v_call: TRBV7-9; d_call: NA; j_call: TRBJ1-5; cdr3_aa: CSSSSQGGGQPQHF; cdr3_nt: TGTTCCAGCAGCTCTCAGGGTGGGGGGCAGCCCCAGCATTTT
clone_size: NA; v_call: TRBV6-5; d_call: TRBD2; j_call: TRBJ2-7; cdr3_aa: CASSGRGGGREQYF; cdr3_nt: TGTGCCAGCAGCGGCAGGGGCGGGGGGAGGGAGCAGTACTTC
clone_size: NA; v_call: TRBV10-2; d_call: NA; j_call: TRBJ1-5; cdr3_aa: CASIPGFGQPQHF; cdr3_nt: TGCGCCAGCATCCCCGGGTTTGGTCAGCCCCAGCATTTT